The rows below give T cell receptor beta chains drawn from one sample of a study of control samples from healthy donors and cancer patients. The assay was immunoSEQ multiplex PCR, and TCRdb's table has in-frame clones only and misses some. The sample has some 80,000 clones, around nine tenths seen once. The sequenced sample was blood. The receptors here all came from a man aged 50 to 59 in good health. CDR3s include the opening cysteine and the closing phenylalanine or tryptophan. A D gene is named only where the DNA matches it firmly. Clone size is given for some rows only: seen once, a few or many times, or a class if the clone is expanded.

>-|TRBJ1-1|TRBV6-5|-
CASSYQGSSRTEAFF
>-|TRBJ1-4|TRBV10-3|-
CAISEQVATNEKLFF
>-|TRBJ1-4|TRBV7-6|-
CASSLTATNEKLFF
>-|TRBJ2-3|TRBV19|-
CASSDYDTQYF
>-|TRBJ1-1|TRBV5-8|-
CASSPVGNTEAFF
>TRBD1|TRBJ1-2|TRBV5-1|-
CASSTGQGGGHGYTF
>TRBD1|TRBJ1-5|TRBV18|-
CASSQGQGGNQPQHF
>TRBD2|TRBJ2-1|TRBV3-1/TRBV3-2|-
CASRLAGGSYNEQFF
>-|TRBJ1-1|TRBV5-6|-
CASSEVVIAGLNTEAFF
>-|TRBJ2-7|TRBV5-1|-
CASSLEGYEQYF
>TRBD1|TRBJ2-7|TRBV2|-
CASSGQGFLQYF
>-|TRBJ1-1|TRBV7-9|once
CASSLAGTGAFF
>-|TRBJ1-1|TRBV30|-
CAWIDLGGTEAFF
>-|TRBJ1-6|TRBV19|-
CASSPGRNSPLHF
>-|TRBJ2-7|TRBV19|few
CASSRGPGYEQYF
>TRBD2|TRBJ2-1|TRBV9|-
CASSVLTSGGPEFF
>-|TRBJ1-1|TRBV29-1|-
CSVEPAGAEAFF
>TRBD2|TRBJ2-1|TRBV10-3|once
CAISLLAGGLSNEQFF
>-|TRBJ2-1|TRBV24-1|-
CATSDFHSEQFF
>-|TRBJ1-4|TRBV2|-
CASSSTRTATNEKLFF
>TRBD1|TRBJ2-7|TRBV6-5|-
CASRSGTGLYEQYF
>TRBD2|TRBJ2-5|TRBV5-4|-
CASSPREGNSQETQYF
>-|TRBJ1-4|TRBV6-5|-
CASRHTGTGNEKLFF
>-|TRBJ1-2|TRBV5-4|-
CASSLVRGRNYGYTF
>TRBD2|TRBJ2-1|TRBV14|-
CASSQDKFSGGASDEQFF
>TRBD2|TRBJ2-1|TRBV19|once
CASSSGGLSSYNEQFF
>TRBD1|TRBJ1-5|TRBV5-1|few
CASSPGQGIQPQHF
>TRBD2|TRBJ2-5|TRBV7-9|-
CASRHRGDLGETQYF
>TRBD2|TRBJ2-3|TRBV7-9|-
CASSGGLAGADTQYF
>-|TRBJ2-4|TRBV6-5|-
CASRETLAKNIQYF
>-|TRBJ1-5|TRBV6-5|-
CASRIQGGQPQHF
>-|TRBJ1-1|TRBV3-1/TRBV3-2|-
CASSHSMRRGGTEAFF
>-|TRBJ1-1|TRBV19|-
CASSPLRHPKAFF
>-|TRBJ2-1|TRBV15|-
CATSRGPRGSSYNEQFF
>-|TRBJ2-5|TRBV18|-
CASSPPGRKETQYF
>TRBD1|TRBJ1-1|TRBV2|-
CASSLKQGEVSTTEAFF
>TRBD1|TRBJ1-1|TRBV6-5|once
CASRPTGANTEAFF
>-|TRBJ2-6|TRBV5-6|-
CASHGAGANVLTF
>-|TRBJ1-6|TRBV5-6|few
CASSLGQRRGAVNSPLHF
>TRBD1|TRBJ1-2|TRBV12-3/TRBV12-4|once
CASSVRTGDGYTF
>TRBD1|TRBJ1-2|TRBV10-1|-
CASSEMRQGALPTYGYTF
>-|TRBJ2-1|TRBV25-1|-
CASSGYNEQFF
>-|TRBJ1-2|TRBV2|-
CASSYAGNYGYTF
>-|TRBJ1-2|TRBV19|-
CASSMGGIYGYTF
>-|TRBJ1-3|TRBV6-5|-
CASRAGHGSGNTIYF
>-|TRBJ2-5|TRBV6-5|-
CASATGGETQYF
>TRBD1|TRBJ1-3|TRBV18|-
CASSPRGTDSGNTIYF
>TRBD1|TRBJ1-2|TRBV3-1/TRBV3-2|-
CASSQVGQGADGYTF
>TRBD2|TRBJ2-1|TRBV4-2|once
CASSPSGGMYEQFF
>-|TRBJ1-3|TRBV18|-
CASSPLGEALSGNTIYF
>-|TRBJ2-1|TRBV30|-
CAWSPTRDRQFF
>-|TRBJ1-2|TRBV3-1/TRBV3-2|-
CASSLREGYGYTF
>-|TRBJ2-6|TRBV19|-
CASTAREGRGSSGANVLTF
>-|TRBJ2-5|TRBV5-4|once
CASCAQGLGDETQYF
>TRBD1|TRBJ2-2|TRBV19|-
CASRTGTVTKTLFF
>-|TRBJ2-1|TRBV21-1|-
CASSSRQPSSYNEQFF
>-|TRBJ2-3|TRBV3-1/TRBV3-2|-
CASSQGSKVDTQYF
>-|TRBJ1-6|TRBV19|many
CASSLGWNSPLHF
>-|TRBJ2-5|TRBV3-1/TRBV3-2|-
CASSQGGGAYQETQYF